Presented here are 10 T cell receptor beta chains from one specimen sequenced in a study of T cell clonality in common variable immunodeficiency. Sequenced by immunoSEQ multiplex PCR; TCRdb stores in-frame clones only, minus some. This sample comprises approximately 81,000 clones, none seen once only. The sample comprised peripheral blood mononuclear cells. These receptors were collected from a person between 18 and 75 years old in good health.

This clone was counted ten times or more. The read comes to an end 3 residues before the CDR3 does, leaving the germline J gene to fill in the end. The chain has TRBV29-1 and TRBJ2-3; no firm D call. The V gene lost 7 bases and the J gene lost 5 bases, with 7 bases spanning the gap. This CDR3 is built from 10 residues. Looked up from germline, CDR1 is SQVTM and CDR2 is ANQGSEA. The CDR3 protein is CSAGRDTQYF. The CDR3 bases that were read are TGCAGCGCCGGTCGAGATACG.

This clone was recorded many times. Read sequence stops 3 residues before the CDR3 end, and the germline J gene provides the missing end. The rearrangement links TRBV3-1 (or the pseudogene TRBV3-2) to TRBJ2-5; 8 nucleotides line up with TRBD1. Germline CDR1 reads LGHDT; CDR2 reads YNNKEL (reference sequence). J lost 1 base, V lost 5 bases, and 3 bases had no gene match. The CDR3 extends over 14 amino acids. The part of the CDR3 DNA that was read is TGTGCCAGCAGCATGACAGGGGTCCAAGAGACC. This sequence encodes CASSMTGVQET. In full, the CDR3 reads CASSMTGVQETQYF.

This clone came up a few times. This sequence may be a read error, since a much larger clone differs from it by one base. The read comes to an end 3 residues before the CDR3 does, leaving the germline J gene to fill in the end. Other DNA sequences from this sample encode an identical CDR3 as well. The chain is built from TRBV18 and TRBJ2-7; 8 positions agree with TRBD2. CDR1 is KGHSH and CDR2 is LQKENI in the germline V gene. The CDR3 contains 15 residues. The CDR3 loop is CASSPQMGLDYEQYF. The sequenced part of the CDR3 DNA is TGTGCCAGCTCGCCACAGATGGGACTAGACTACGAG.

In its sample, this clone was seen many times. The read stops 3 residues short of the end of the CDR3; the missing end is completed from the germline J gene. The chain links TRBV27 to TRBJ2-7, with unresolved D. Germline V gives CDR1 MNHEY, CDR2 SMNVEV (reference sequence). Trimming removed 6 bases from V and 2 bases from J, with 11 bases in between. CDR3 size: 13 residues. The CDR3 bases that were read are TGTGCCAGCAGCTCCAGTGTTACCTACGAG. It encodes CASSSSVTYE. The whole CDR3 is CASSSSVTYEQYF.

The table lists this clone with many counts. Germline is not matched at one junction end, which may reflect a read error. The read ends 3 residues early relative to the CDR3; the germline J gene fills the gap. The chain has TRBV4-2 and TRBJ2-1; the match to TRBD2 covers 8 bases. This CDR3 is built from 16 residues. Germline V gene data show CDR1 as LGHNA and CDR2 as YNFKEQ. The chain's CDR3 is CASSQALRAGGNEQFF. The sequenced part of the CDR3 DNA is TGCGCCAGCAGCCAAGCGTTGAGGGCGGGAGGAAATGAG.

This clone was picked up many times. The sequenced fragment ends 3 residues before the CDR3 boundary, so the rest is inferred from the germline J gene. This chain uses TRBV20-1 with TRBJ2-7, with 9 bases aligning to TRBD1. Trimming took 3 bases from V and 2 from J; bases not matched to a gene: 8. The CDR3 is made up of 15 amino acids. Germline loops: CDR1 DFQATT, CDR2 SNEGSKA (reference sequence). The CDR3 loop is CSASGLTGGAYEQYF. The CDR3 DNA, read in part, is TGCAGTGCTAGTGGGCTGACAGGGGGAGCCTACGAG.

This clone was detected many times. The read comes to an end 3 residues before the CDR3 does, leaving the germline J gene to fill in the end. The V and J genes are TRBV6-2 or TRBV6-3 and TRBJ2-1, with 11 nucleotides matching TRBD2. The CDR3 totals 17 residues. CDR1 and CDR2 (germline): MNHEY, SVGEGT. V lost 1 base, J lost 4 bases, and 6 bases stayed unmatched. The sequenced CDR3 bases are TGTGCCAGCAGTTACTTGCAGACTAGCGGGATTTACAATGAG. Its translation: CASSYLQTSGIYNE. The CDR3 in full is CASSYLQTSGIYNEQFF.

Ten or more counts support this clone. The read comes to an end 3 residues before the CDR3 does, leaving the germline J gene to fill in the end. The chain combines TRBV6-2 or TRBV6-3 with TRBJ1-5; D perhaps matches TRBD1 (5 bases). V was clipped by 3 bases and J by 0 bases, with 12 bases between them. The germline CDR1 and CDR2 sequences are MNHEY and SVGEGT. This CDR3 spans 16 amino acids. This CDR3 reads CASSYETAYSNQPQHF. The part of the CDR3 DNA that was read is TGTGCCAGCAGTTATGAGACAGCATATAGCAATCAGCCC.

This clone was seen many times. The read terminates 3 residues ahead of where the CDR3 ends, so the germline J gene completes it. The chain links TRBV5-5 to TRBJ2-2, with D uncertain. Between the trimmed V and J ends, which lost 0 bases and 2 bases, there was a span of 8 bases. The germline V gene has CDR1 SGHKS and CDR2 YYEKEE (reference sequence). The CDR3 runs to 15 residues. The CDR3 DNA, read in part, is TGTGCCAGCAGCTTGGGGGCCGGAAACACCGGGGAG. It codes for CASSLGAGNTGE. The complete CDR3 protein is CASSLGAGNTGELFF.

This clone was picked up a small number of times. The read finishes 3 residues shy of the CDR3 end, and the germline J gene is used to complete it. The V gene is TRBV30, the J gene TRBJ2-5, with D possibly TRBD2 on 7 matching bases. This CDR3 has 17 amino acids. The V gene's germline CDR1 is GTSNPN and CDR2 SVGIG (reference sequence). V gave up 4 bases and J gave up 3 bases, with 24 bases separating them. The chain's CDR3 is CAWIGLGGLETKETQYF. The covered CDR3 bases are TGTGCCTGGATAGGTCTCGGGGGGCTAGAGACGAAAGAGACC.